A single sample gave rise to the 21 T cell receptor beta chains below, sequenced in a study of cytomegalovirus exposure and HLA in healthy donors. PCR amplification relied on 60 Vbeta primers (plus 13 Jbeta primers). The table came from immunoSEQ multiplex PCR; TCRdb's copy has only in-frame clones and leaves some out. The sample consists of around 190,000 clones, around 81% of them appearing once. The material sequenced was PBMCs. These receptors were collected from a man younger than 35 in good health and CMV-seronegative.

This clone showed up just a few times. The V and J genes are TRBV7-9 and TRBJ1-6; D is ambiguous. Germline values: CDR1 SEHNR, CDR2 FQNEAQ (reference sequence). The V end lost 7 bases, the J end lost 9 bases, and 16 bases lay between the germline ends. The CDR3 covers 14 residues. CDR3 sequence: CASTASTGGSPLHF. The CDR3, as DNA: TGTGCCAGCACCGCTTCTACCGGCGGTTCACCCCTCCACTTT.

The count of this clone is one. The chain couples TRBV7-2 to TRBJ2-7; 10 positions match TRBD2. The V and J ends lost 0 bases and 3 bases, in that order; junction bases with no gene match: 5. CDR1 and CDR2 from the germline V gene are SGHTA and FQGNSA. This CDR3 contains 16 residues. The CDR3 reads CASSLAERGGDYEQYF. DNA for the CDR3: TGTGCCAGCAGCTTAGCGGAGCGGGGGGGCGACTACGAGCAGTACTTC.

The chain recombines TRBV7-2 with TRBJ2-1; no definite D call. Deletions cut 3 bases from V and 7 bases from J, with 10 bases between. This CDR3 spans 13 amino acids. Germline loops: CDR1 SGHTA, CDR2 FQGNSA. The CDR3 DNA sequence: TGTGCCAGCAGCTTTTATCTTTCGAATGAGCAGTTCTTC. It translates to CASSFYLSNEQFF. Complete variable domain (other parts from reference TRBV7-2 and TRBJ2-1): GAGVSQSPSNKVTEKGKDVELRCDPISGHTALYWYRQSLGQGLEFLIYFQGNSAPDKSGLPSDRFSAERTGGSVSTLTIQRTQQEDSAVYLCASSFYLSNEQFFGPGTRLTVL.

This chain joins TRBV5-6 and TRBJ2-1, with 12 bases lining up with TRBD2. CDR1 is SGHDT, CDR2 YYEEEE, per germline. V lost 4 bases, J lost 4 bases, and 6 bases stayed unmatched. The CDR3 spans 16 residues. The CDR3 bases are TGTGCCAGCAGCCCCATCCTAGCGGGGGGGTACAATGAGCAGTTCTTC. The encoded protein is CASSPILAGGYNEQFF.

The sample holds a few counts of this clone. The CDR3 loop is CASSVGSLPGNEQFF. For the CDR3, the DNA is TGTGCCAGCAGCGTAGGCAGTCTACCGGGGAATGAGCAGTTCTTC. The chain combines TRBV9 with TRBJ2-1; D may be TRBD2 (5 bases). V lost 0 bases, J lost 7 bases, and 14 bases lay in between. This CDR3 contains 15 residues. CDR1 SGDLS and CDR2 YYNGEE come from the germline V gene.

CDR3: CASSAPWPGDGSYEQYF. The CDR3 bases are TGTGCCAGCAGCGCTCCATGGCCAGGGGACGGCTCCTACGAGCAGTACTTC. The chain carries TRBV13 and TRBJ2-7, with a weak D call TRBD1 (6 bases). The CDR3 has 17 amino acids. CDR1 is PRHDT and CDR2 is FYEKMQ in the germline V gene (reference sequence). The germline V and J ends were trimmed by 5 bases and 0 bases, with 20 bases remaining between them.

V is TRBV29-1 and J is TRBJ2-2, with D possibly being TRBD1 (5 bases). The germline CDR1 and CDR2 sequences are SQVTM and ANQGSEA. This CDR3 is built from 13 residues. Between the trimmed V and J ends, which lost 3 bases and 1 base, there was a span of 6 bases. The CDR3 region has the DNA TGCAGCGTTGATCAGGGGAACACCGGGGAGCTGTTTTTT. It yields the protein CSVDQGNTGELFF.

This clone was seen once. The chain couples TRBV4-2 to TRBJ2-7; 8 nucleotides match TRBD2. CDR3 size: 15 residues. Looked up from germline, CDR1 is LGHNA and CDR2 is YNFKEQ. Losses at the gene ends were 0 bases for V and 6 bases for J; bases not matched to a gene: 7. DNA for the CDR3: TGTGCCAGCAGCCAAGATCCGGGAGGGCCTTTCGAGCAGTACTTC. Translation: CASSQDPGGPFEQYF.

The chain combines TRBV11-2 with TRBJ2-3; 7 nucleotides line up with TRBD1. The junction had 16 bases not matched to a gene; V was cut back by 4 bases and J by 6 bases. From germline, CDR1 is SGHAT and CDR2 FQNNGV. The CDR3 length is 17 residues. CDR3 nucleotide sequence: TGTGCCAGCAGCTCCCAAGGGACAGACCCCAGCATGGATACGCAGTATTTT. Its protein is CASSSQGTDPSMDTQYF.

This chain joins TRBV19 and TRBJ1-1; D gene uncertain. The CDR3 contains 12 residues. Germline V lookup: CDR1 LNHDA, CDR2 SQIVND (reference sequence). V was cut by 5 bases and J by 1 base, with 5 bases left in between. The CDR3 protein is CASSPRNTEAFF. The CDR3 coding sequence is TGTGCCAGTAGTCCCCGGAACACTGAAGCTTTCTTT.

This clone was seen a single time. The gene calls are TRBV6-5 and TRBJ2-7; 9 positions match TRBD2. Trimming at V came to 4 bases and at J to 4 bases, leaving 2 bases not matched to a gene. Per the germline V gene, CDR1 is MNHEY and CDR2 is SVGAGI. The CDR3 runs 13 residues. The chain's CDR3 is CASSFTSGYEQYF. The CDR3 nucleotides read TGTGCCAGCAGTTTTACTAGCGGGTACGAGCAGTACTTC.

The genes are TRBV23-1 and TRBJ2-7; 7 bases align to TRBD2. TRBV23-1 is designated an ORF whose function remains uncertain. The CDR3 spans 18 residues. The trim removed 4 bases at V and 2 bases at J, leaving 17 bases unmatched. The CDR3 DNA follows: TGCGCCAGCAGTCTATCGTTTAGACGGCGGGAGCAAACCTACGAGCAGTACTTC. Its protein is CASSLSFRRREQTYEQYF.

The chain employs TRBV18 and TRBJ2-7, with D possibly matching TRBD1 (5 bases). The CDR3 is made up of 13 amino acids. Trimming took 2 bases from V and 8 from J, leaving 13 bases between them. The germline V gene has CDR1 KGHSH and CDR2 LQKENI. The CDR3 is CASSPGRVLQQYF. In nucleotides, the CDR3 is TGTGCCAGCTCACCAGGCAGGGTGTTACAGCAGTACTTC.

This chain joins TRBV13 and TRBJ1-1, with D unresolved. This CDR3 is 14 amino acids long. In germline, CDR1 is PRHDT, CDR2 FYEKMQ (reference sequence). V lost 0 bases and J 1 base, leaving 6 bases between the germline ends. The CDR3 nucleotides read TGTGCCAGCAGCTTAGGCCGGGGGAACACTGAAGCTTTCTTT. Its protein product is CASSLGRGNTEAFF.

This chain connects TRBV14 to TRBJ2-2, with TRBD2 matching over 10 bases. The CDR3 is made up of 17 amino acids. Germline loops: CDR1 SGHDN, CDR2 FVKESK. Trimming took 6 bases from V and 1 from J; bases not matched to a gene: 8. The chain's CDR3 is CASSLRASGRNTGELFF. The CDR3 DNA reads TGTGCCAGCAGTCTAAGGGCTAGCGGGAGGAACACCGGGGAGCTGTTTTTT.

This chain joins TRBV15 and TRBJ2-7; a weak D match, TRBD2 (5 bases). Germline V gives CDR1 LNHNV, CDR2 YYDKDF (reference sequence). Trimming shortened V by 0 bases and J by 2 bases, and 11 bases separated the two germline ends. CDR3 size: 15 residues. The CDR3 region has the DNA TGTGCCACCAGCAGAGAACCGACTAACCCCTACGAGCAGTACTTC. Translating it yields CATSREPTNPYEQYF.

This clone was seen a few times. The V and J genes are TRBV11-2 and TRBJ1-5; no clear D gene. CDR1 SGHAT and CDR2 FQNNGV come from the germline V gene. This CDR3 contains 16 residues. Trimming removed 1 base from V and 10 bases from J, with 20 bases in between. The CDR3 sequence: CASSLGLTPLAGPQHF. The CDR3 DNA follows: TGTGCCAGCAGCTTAGGACTGACACCCCTAGCGGGACCCCAGCATTTT.

Here the CDR3 reads CASSLWTGGDEQYF. CDR3 nucleotides: TGTGCCAGCAGCTTATGGACAGGTGGGGACGAGCAGTACTTC. The rearrangement links TRBV7-2 to TRBJ2-7, with TRBD1 matching over 7 bases. Trimming took 2 bases from V and 5 from J; bases not matched to a gene: 6. There are 14 residues in the CDR3. Germline assignment: CDR1 SGHTA and CDR2 FQGNSA.

The chain employs TRBV7-8 and TRBJ2-3; tentatively, D is TRBD2 (6 bases). Trimming shortened V by 7 bases and J by 3 bases, and 14 bases separated the two germline ends. The CDR3 has 14 amino acids. CDR1 is SGHVS, CDR2 FQNEAQ, per germline. CDR3 DNA: TGTGCCAGCAAGGAGGGGCGGGGAACAGATACGCAGTATTTT. This sequence encodes CASKEGRGTDTQYF.

V is TRBV5-1 and J is TRBJ2-5; 9 bases map to TRBD1. This CDR3 is 16 amino acids long. Trimming removed 4 bases from V and 7 bases from J; junction bases left unmatched: 14. Germline V gene sequence: CDR1 SGHRS, CDR2 YFSETQ. For the CDR3, the DNA is TGCGCCAGCAGCCCACGGACAGGGGCGACCTTGGGGACCCAGTACTTC. It translates to CASSPRTGATLGTQYF.

This clone has a single count. This CDR3 reads CASSLGMSGGSTEAFF. CDR3 bases: TGTGCCAGCAGCTTAGGGATGTCGGGGGGCAGTACTGAAGCTTTCTTT. The chain is built from TRBV7-2 and TRBJ1-1; TRBD1 is a possible D gene (6 bases). Trimming cost V 1 base and J 5 bases, with 17 bases left between them. This CDR3 spans 16 amino acids. Germline CDR1 is SGHTA and CDR2 is FQGNSA.